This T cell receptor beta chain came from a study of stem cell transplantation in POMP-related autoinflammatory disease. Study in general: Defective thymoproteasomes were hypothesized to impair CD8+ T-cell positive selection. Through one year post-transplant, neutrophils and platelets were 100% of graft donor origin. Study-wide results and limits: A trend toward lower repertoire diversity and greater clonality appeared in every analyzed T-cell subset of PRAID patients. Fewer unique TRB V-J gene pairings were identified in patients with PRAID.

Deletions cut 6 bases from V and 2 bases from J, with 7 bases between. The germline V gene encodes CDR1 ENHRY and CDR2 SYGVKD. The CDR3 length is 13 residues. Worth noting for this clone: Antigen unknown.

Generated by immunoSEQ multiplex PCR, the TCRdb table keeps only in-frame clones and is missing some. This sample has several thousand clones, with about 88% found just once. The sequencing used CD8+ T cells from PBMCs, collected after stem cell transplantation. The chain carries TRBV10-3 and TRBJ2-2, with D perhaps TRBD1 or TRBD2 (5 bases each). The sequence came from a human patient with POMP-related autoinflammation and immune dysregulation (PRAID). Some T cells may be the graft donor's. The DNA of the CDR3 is TGTGCCATCAGCGGGGCTAACACCGGGGAGCTGTTTTTT. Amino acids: CAISGANTGELFF.